This TCR beta chain was observed in a study of STAT5B mutations in CD4+ large granular lymphocyte leukemia. Of note for this clone: The target antigen is unknown.

The survey-level immunoSEQ assay was used. Original analysis: Lowest detectable productive clonotype frequency was 2.59 x 10-5. TCRdb's copy holds only in-frame clones and misses some; the assay was immunoSEQ multiplex PCR. That table gives V, J and clone size, and the DNA gave D and trimming. The sample includes some 41,000 clones, approximately 84% seen only once; the top ten take just under 0.35%. General study points: Top patient clones used TRBV06 genes more often: 8/27 versus 2/35 in controls.

The CDR3 is made up of 17 amino acids. V lost 2 bases to trimming and J lost 0 bases, with 14 bases between them. Germline assignment: CDR1 KGHSH and CDR2 LQKENI. The sample was CD4+ T cells from blood buffy coats. This chain connects TRBV18 to TRBJ1-5; tentatively, D is TRBD1 (6 bases). The receptor comes from a human donor in good health. In DNA form, the CDR3 reads TGTGCCAGCTCACCAGGTGGACAGAGTTATAGCAATCAGCCCCAGCATTTT. Protein sequence: CASSPGGQSYSNQPQHF.